The 22 T cell receptor beta chains in this list originate from one sample, sequenced in a study of T cells in Graves' hyperthyroidism and ophthalmopathy. Amplification of TCR beta CDR3 regions used RNA as the template. The TCR CDR3 was amplified in a first-round RT-PCR using the HTBI primer set. TCRdb reanalysed the multiplex PCR reads using MiXCR and keeps one entry per CDR3 protein. The table includes 500,000 to 600,000 distinct CDR3 sequences, roughly 21% detected once. Sequenced material: blood. These receptors all come from a middle-aged man with Graves' ophthalmopathy.

This chain uses TRBV6-1 with TRBJ2-3, with D hard to call. Germline V CDR1 and CDR2: MNHNS, SASEGT. CDR3 length: 15 amino acids. Trimming took 0 bases from V and 0 from J, leaving 7 bases between them. The CDR3 loop is CASSEAGPSTDTQYF. DNA of the CDR3: TGTGCCAGCAGTGAAGCGGGCCCAAGCACAGATACGCAGTATTTT.

The table lists this clonotype with many counts. The rearrangement links TRBV12-3 or TRBV12-4 to TRBJ2-3; 9 nucleotides line up with TRBD1. This CDR3 has 14 residues. Unmatched junction bases numbered 5, after V lost 1 base and J lost 9 bases. CDR3 sequence: CASSLGTGVLTQYF. For the CDR3, the DNA is TGTGCCAGCAGTTTAGGGACAGGGGTTCTCACGCAGTATTTT.

This clonotype appeared a few times. The chain is built from TRBV5-1 and TRBJ1-2, with 10 bases matching TRBD1. The CDR3 extends over 15 amino acids. The germline CDR1 and CDR2 sequences are SGHRS and YFSETQ. With V trimmed by 4 bases and J by 2 bases, 5 bases remained unmatched. This CDR3 is CASSIWDRGNYGYTF. The CDR3 DNA is TGCGCCAGCAGCATATGGGACAGGGGCAACTATGGCTACACCTTC.

V is TRBV7-2 and J is TRBJ2-1; the match to TRBD2 covers 7 bases. Germline-derived CDR1 and CDR2 are SGHTA and FQGNSA. The CDR3 consists of 14 residues. The trim removed 5 bases at V and 7 bases at J, leaving 8 bases unmatched. CDR3 bases: TGTGCCAGCAGCCCACCGGGACTAAGAAATGAGCAGTTCTTC. This encodes CASSPPGLRNEQFF. The whole variable domain, filled in from reference TRBV7-2 and TRBJ2-1, reads GAGVSQSPSNKVTEKGKDVELRCDPISGHTALYWYRQSLGQGLEFLIYFQGNSAPDKSGLPSDRFSAERTGGSVSTLTIQRTQQEDSAVYLCASSPPGLRNEQFFGPGTRLTVL.

The V gene is TRBV18, the J gene TRBJ2-5; no definite D call. From germline, CDR1 is KGHSH and CDR2 LQKENI. There are 13 residues in the CDR3. Trimming cost V 1 base and J 1 base, with 4 bases left between them. The CDR3 protein is CASSPRVQETQYF. For the CDR3, the DNA is TGTGCCAGCTCACCACGGGTCCAAGAGACCCAGTACTTC. Variable domain in full (rest from reference TRBV18 and TRBJ2-5): NAGVMQNPRHLVRRRGQEARLRCSPMKGHSHVYWYRQLPEEGLKFMVYLQKENIIDESGMPKERFSAEFPKEGPSILRIQQVVRGDSAAYFCASSPRVQETQYFGPGTRLLVL.

This clonotype was counted between two and nine times. The chain employs TRBV19 and TRBJ2-7; D is tentatively TRBD1 or TRBD2 (5 bases each). V was trimmed by 5 bases and J by 3 bases, leaving 20 bases between them. The CDR3 has 16 residues. Germline CDR1 LNHDA, CDR2 SQIVND (reference sequence). In DNA form, the CDR3 reads TGTGCCAGTAGTTGGGACCTCAAACCCCTTATCTACGAGCAGTACTTC. It is translated as CASSWDLKPLIYEQYF. Variable domain in full (rest from reference TRBV19 and TRBJ2-7): DGGITQSPKYLFRKEGQNVTLSCEQNLNHDAMYWYRQDPGQGLRLIYYSQIVNDFQKGDIAEGYSVSREKKESFPLTVTSAQKNPTAFYLCASSWDLKPLIYEQYFGPGTRLTVT.

The chain combines TRBV4-1 with TRBJ1-5; D may be TRBD1 (6 bases). V lost 0 bases and J 6 bases, leaving 15 bases between the germline ends. The germline V gene encodes CDR1 MGHRA and CDR2 YSYEKL. This CDR3 contains 16 residues. Written as DNA, the CDR3 is TGCGCCAGCAGCCAAGATCTTGACAGGAGCGGTCAGCCCCAGCATTTT. Amino acid sequence: CASSQDLDRSGQPQHF.

The CDR3 sequence: CASSLLGEGTGELFF. The CDR3 DNA reads as TGTGCCAGCAGCCTCCTGGGAGAGGGCACCGGGGAGCTGTTTTTT. V and J are TRBV7-8 and TRBJ2-2, with a tentative D call TRBD2 (5 bases). This CDR3 spans 15 amino acids. Deletions cut 5 bases from V and 4 bases from J, with 14 bases between. Germline V gives CDR1 SGHVS, CDR2 FQNEAQ.

This chain connects TRBV29-1 to TRBJ2-7, with 8 bases identical to TRBD1. This CDR3 comprises 13 residues. Germline loops: CDR1 SQVTM, CDR2 ANQGSEA. Trimming took 2 bases from V and 7 from J; bases not matched to a gene: 7. CDR3 loop: CSVEQGRGREQYF. The CDR3 DNA is TGCAGCGTTGAACAGGGCAGGGGGCGGGAGCAGTACTTC.

This clonotype appeared a few times. The V gene is TRBV12-3 or TRBV12-4, the J gene TRBJ2-2; no firm D call. The CDR3 runs to 13 residues. V was trimmed by 6 bases and J by 6 bases, leaving 11 bases between them. CDR3 nucleotides: TGTGCCAGCAGGCCCGGATGGGCCGGGGAGCTGTTTTTT. It yields the protein CASRPGWAGELFF.

The V call is TRBV24-1, the J call TRBJ2-1; 12 positions match TRBD1. The germline V gene has CDR1 KGHDR and CDR2 SFDVKD. The J segment lost 7 bases and the V segment lost 6 bases, leaving 9 bases of the junction unmatched. The CDR3 has 16 amino acids. CDR3 sequence reads: CATSRPGQGALNEQFF. The CDR3 coding sequence is TGTGCCACCAGTCGACCGGGACAGGGGGCATTAAATGAGCAGTTCTTC.

This clonotype was observed a handful of times. A much larger clone differs from this one at a single base, so this may be a read error. The gene calls are TRBV3-1 and TRBJ2-7; D could derive from TRBD1 or TRBD2 (5 bases each). This CDR3 comprises 15 residues. The germline gives CDR1 LGHDT, CDR2 YNNKEL (reference sequence). The CDR3 DNA reads TGTGCCAGCAGCACGTCCTTCGGGGCGGATTACGAGCAGTGCTTC. The encoded protein is CASSTSFGADYEQCF.

This clonotype was seen more than once but under ten times. The chain employs TRBV2 and TRBJ1-3; 7 nucleotides line up with TRBD1. CDR3 size: 14 residues. With V trimmed by 3 bases and J by 2 bases, 1 base remained unmatched. Germline CDR1 is SNHLY and CDR2 is FYNNEI. The CDR3 bases are TGTGCCAGCAGTGAGACAGGGACTGGAAACACCATATATTTT. Translating gives CASSETGTGNTIYF.

A few counts support this clonotype. The chain recombines TRBV10-2 with TRBJ2-2, with TRBD1 matching 9 bases. CDR1 is WSHSY, CDR2 SAAADI, per germline. Losses at the gene ends were 6 bases for V and 1 base for J; bases not matched to a gene: 9. This CDR3 region has 17 residues. The chain's CDR3 is CASSEAGTGWNTGELFF. CDR3 coding DNA: TGCGCCAGCAGCGAAGCCGGGACAGGGTGGAACACCGGGGAGCTGTTTTTT.

This clonotype was counted many times. V usage is TRBV20-1 and J usage is TRBJ1-1; 9 positions agree with TRBD1. Germline V gene sequence: CDR1 DFQATT, CDR2 SNEGSKA (reference sequence). CDR3 length equals 13 residues. Trimming at V came to 3 bases and at J to 11 bases, leaving 10 bases not matched to a gene. CDR3 amino acids: CSARDDRGWAAFF. In DNA, the CDR3 is TGCAGTGCTAGGGATGACAGGGGGTGGGCGGCTTTCTTT.

This clonotype was recorded a few times. V gene TRBV28 combines with J gene TRBJ2-4; TRBD1 might be the D (5 bases). The CDR3 totals 14 residues. Germline assignment: CDR1 MDHEN and CDR2 SYDVKM. Trimming removed 8 bases from V and 0 bases from J, with 11 bases in between. CDR3: CASRQFVAKNIQYF. As DNA, the CDR3 is TGTGCCAGCCGACAGTTTGTAGCCAAAAACATTCAGTACTTC.

This clonotype was detected ten times or more. CDR3 in amino acids: CASSLARDRDSYEQYF. In DNA, the CDR3 is TGTGCCAGCAGCTTAGCGCGGGACAGGGACTCCTACGAGCAGTACTTC. This chain uses TRBV11-1 with TRBJ2-7; 9 bases match TRBD1. This CDR3 comprises 16 residues. The V gene end was trimmed by 0 bases and the J gene end by 0 bases; junction bases not matched to a gene: 3. The germline CDR1 and CDR2 sequences are SGHAT and FQDESV (reference sequence).

This clonotype was recorded only once. The chain carries TRBV7-2 and TRBJ2-7; D possibly corresponds to TRBD1 (5 bases). Deletions cut 2 bases from V and 4 bases from J, with 15 bases between. The length of the CDR3 is 15 residues. Germline-derived CDR1 and CDR2 are SGHTA and FQGNSA. The CDR3 DNA is TGTGCCAGCAGCTTATACCCTTTGACAGCTTACGAGCAGTACTTC. Protein product: CASSLYPLTAYEQYF.

CDR3: CASRGGEEAFF. As DNA, the CDR3 is TGCGCCTCAAGGGGTGGCGAGGAAGCTTTCTTT. The V call is TRBV4-3, the J call TRBJ1-1, with D possibly matching TRBD1 (5 bases). The germline V gene has CDR1 LGHNA and CDR2 YSLEER. The CDR3 length is 11 residues. V was pared by 11 bases and J by 8 bases, with 15 bases between.

This clonotype was observed a handful of times. CDR3 protein: CASSWTGGTYNEQFF. CDR3 bases: TGCGCCAGCAGCTGGACAGGGGGGACCTACAATGAGCAGTTCTTC. This chain joins TRBV5-1 and TRBJ2-1; 10 bases align to TRBD1. Germline loops: CDR1 SGHRS, CDR2 YFSETQ. Trimming removed 3 bases from V and 2 bases from J; junction bases left unmatched: 2. The CDR3 contains 15 residues. The entire variable domain, with the rest obtained from reference TRBV5-1 and TRBJ2-1, is as follows: KAGVTQTPRYLIKTRGQQVTLSCSPISGHRSVSWYQQTPGQGLQFLFEYFSETQRNKGNFPGRFSGRQFSNSRSEMNVSTLELGDSALYLCASSWTGGTYNEQFFGPGTRLTVL.

This clonotype was detected a few times. V and J are TRBV20-1 and TRBJ1-1; the match to TRBD1 covers 10 bases. This CDR3 region has 14 residues. V gave up 7 bases and J gave up 11 bases; unmatched junction bases: 16. Germline values: CDR1 DFQATT, CDR2 SNEGSKA (reference sequence). The CDR3 loop reads CSVRVWDRGPGAFF. In DNA, the CDR3 is TGCAGTGTACGAGTGTGGGACAGGGGCCCCGGGGCTTTCTTT.

Only a few counts were recorded for this clonotype. The V and J genes are TRBV2 and TRBJ2-2; D is possibly TRBD2 (6 bases). Germline CDR1 reads SNHLY; CDR2 reads FYNNEI. This CDR3 is 15 amino acids long. Between the trimmed V and J ends, which lost 8 bases and 3 bases, there was a span of 16 bases. CDR3 DNA sequence: TGTGCCAGCGGGTACAGGCGGGGCGACACCGGGGAGCTGTTTTTT. Amino acid sequence: CASGYRRGDTGELFF.